This T cell receptor beta chain was captured in a study of blood T cell repertoires in COVID-19. The overall study: Acute and convalescent COVID-19 specimens originated in the United States, Italy and Spain. PBMCs, B-cell-depleted T cells, or T cells were the source of the cDNA or gDNA that made up the material.

Patients of the Seattle cohort, enrolled during active infection, were followed longitudinally. Authors' methods: Counts of nucleated cells, estimated from reference gene primer amplification, were obtained. Profiling relied on immunoSEQ multiplex PCR, and the TCRdb table lists in-frame clones only, not all of them. V and J calls and clone size come straight from that table; D and trimming were deduced from the DNA. Of about 49,000 clones detected, over 70% appear once; the ten largest clones hold 2.1%. V was trimmed by 3 bases and J by 3 bases, leaving 11 bases between them. This CDR3 has 13 amino acids. Per the germline V gene, CDR1 is GTSNPN and CDR2 is SVGIG (reference sequence).

Source material: peripheral blood. This chain joins TRBV30 and TRBJ1-1; possible D gene TRBD1, 5 bases. This sequence was found in a woman of 80 years or more with COVID-19, enrolled during active disease. For the CDR3, the DNA is TGTGCCTGGAGAGGACAAGGATACACTGAAGCTTTCTTT. Its translation: CAWRGQGYTEAFF.